The rows below give T cell receptor beta chains drawn from one sample of a study of blood T cell repertoires in COVID-19. Method: immunoSEQ multiplex PCR; TCRdb's copy keeps in-frame clones and lacks some. The sample includes about 270,000 clones, around nine tenths of them seen just once. The specimen sequenced was peripheral blood. These receptors were obtained from a man aged 35 to 55 with active or convalescent COVID-19. Each CDR3 is given with its conserved first and last residue. Fields, in order: clone size, J gene, V gene, D gene, CDR3 DNA, CDR3 protein. The D gene is left open where the match is weak. The size of a clone is reported for some rows only, either as once, few or many, or as a class for expanded clones.

.,TRBJ2-1,TRBV2,.,TGTGCCAGCAGTTATGAACTCCACAATGAGCAGTTCTTC,CASSYELHNEQFF
.,TRBJ2-3,TRBV9,TRBD1,TGTGCCAGCAGCGAGGGGACAGAGACTCGGACAGATACGCAGTATTTT,CASSEGTETRTDTQYF
once,TRBJ1-1,TRBV28,TRBD1,TGTGCCAGCAGCCGGGGACAGACCAACACTGAAGCTTTCTTT,CASSRGQTNTEAFF
.,TRBJ1-2,TRBV2,.,TGTGCCAGCAGTGACAGAAACTATGGCTACACCTTC,CASSDRNYGYTF
.,TRBJ1-3,TRBV7-2,.,TGTGCCAGCAGCTTAAGTTATGCCAAAGGAGGATATTTT,CASSLSYAKGGYF
many,TRBJ2-2,TRBV11-1,TRBD1,TGTGCCAGCAGCTTAGGACAGGGGGACACCGGGGAGCTGTTTTTT,CASSLGQGDTGELFF
.,TRBJ1-6,TRBV25-1,.,TGTGCCAGCAGTGAATTGGGAGGGGGGGAGGAATCACCCCTCCACTTT,CASSELGGGEESPLHF
.,TRBJ2-5,TRBV30,TRBD2,TGTGCCTGGAGGATAGCGGGGGCCCAAGAGACCCAGTACTTC,CAWRIAGAQETQYF
.,TRBJ2-3,TRBV10-3,.,TGTGCCATCAGTGAGTCAACGGGAGCCGCCGATACGCAGTATTTT,CAISESTGAADTQYF
.,TRBJ2-3,TRBV7-3,.,TGTGCCAGCAGCTCAAACTCGGGTTCCGACTCAGATACGCAGTATTTT,CASSSNSGSDSDTQYF
few,TRBJ2-1,TRBV5-4,TRBD2,TGTGCCAGCAGCTTTAAACTAGCGGGACCTGGGGCCGATGAGCAGTTCTTC,CASSFKLAGPGADEQFF
.,TRBJ2-7,TRBV27,TRBD1,TGTGCCAGCAGTGTCGGGACAGTCTACGAGCAGTACTTC,CASSVGTVYEQYF
.,TRBJ2-5,TRBV9,.,TGTGCCAGCAGCGCACCTTTGGGAGGAGGTCAAGAGACCCAGTACTTC,CASSAPLGGGQETQYF
.,TRBJ1-6,TRBV3-1/TRBV3-2,TRBD1,TGTGCCAGCAGCCTGCGCGGGGGACAGGGGAATTCACCCCTCCACTTT,CASSLRGGQGNSPLHF
.,TRBJ2-3,TRBV5-1,.,TGCGCCAGCAGCGTGGGGGGCTGGGGATCAGATACGCAGTATTTT,CASSVGGWGSDTQYF
.,TRBJ2-1,TRBV30,.,TGTGCCTGGACTGGACTTACCTATGAGCAGTTCTTC,CAWTGLTYEQFF
.,TRBJ2-1,TRBV2,TRBD2,TGTGCCAGCAGTGAGTCATGGGGACTAGCTGCAAATGAGCAGTTCTTC,CASSESWGLAANEQFF
.,TRBJ1-1,TRBV5-1,TRBD1,TGCGCCAGCAGCTTTAAAGACAGGGCAGGCTTTGAAGCTTTCTTT,CASSFKDRAGFEAFF
.,TRBJ2-3,TRBV6-6,.,TGTGCCAGCAGTCCAAGCACAGATACGCAGTATTTT,CASSPSTDTQYF
.,TRBJ1-3,TRBV13,.,TGTGCCAGCAGCTTTAGACCCATCTCTCCGGGACTCCCCGGGAACACCATATATTTT,CASSFRPISPGLPGNTIYF
few,TRBJ1-1,TRBV5-1,TRBD1,TGCGCCAGCAGCTTGGAGGACAGGAGGAACACTGAAGCTTTCTTT,CASSLEDRRNTEAFF
.,TRBJ2-5,TRBV7-9,.,TGTGCCAGCAGCTCCAGAGAGACCCAGTACTTC,CASSSRETQYF
.,TRBJ2-1,TRBV6-5,TRBD2,TGTGCCAGCACCCCGACTAGCGGGGAATACAATGAGCAGTTCTTC,CASTPTSGEYNEQFF
once,TRBJ2-1,TRBV11-2,TRBD1,TGTGCCAGCAGCTCGCTGAGGGGACAGGGTGTTAATGAGCAGTTCTTC,CASSSLRGQGVNEQFF
few,TRBJ2-1,TRBV6-1,.,TGTGCCAGCAGTGAAGAGACGGGAAACGTCGGTGAGCAGTTCTTC,CASSEETGNVGEQFF
.,TRBJ2-7,TRBV27,TRBD1,TGTGCCAGCAGTTTACGCTCGGGACAGGGTCTCTACGAGCAGTACTTC,CASSLRSGQGLYEQYF
.,TRBJ2-1,TRBV29-1,TRBD2,TGCCGCTACCGAGGGCTAGCGGGAGATTATGAGCAGTTCTTC,CRYRGLAGDYEQFF
.,TRBJ1-5,TRBV28,TRBD1,TGTGCCAGCAGTCCCGGGACAGTCCAGCCCCAGCATTTT,CASSPGTVQPQHF
.,TRBJ1-6,TRBV25-1,.,TGTGCCAGCAGATCACAGGACCATAATTCACCCCTCCACTTT,CASRSQDHNSPLHF
.,TRBJ1-4,TRBV19,TRBD1,TGTGCCAGTAGGAACAGGGGGGATTCAACTAATGAAAAACTGTTTTTT,CASRNRGDSTNEKLFF
.,TRBJ2-5,TRBV28,TRBD1,TGTGCCAGCAGTGTAAAGGGGGCTGGAGAGACCCAGTACTTC,CASSVKGAGETQYF
.,TRBJ1-1,TRBV5-5,TRBD1,TGTGCCAGCAGCCGGGACAGGGGTGTAGAAGCTTTCTTT,CASSRDRGVEAFF
.,TRBJ2-3,TRBV7-3,.,TGTGCCAGCAGCTTATTTGGGATCGGCGGGAGCACAGATACGCAGTATTTT,CASSLFGIGGSTDTQYF
.,TRBJ1-4,TRBV28,.,TGTGCCAGCAGTTTAGTAGGGACATCTAATGAAAAACTGTTTTTT,CASSLVGTSNEKLFF
.,TRBJ1-4,TRBV10-3,.,TGTGCCATCTCCTTAGGTACGGGGGATGTTGAAAAACTGTTTTTT,CAISLGTGDVEKLFF
.,TRBJ2-2,TRBV9,TRBD1,TGTGCCAGCAGTCGTAGGTCCGGGGACAGGGGTAACACCGGGGAGCTGTTTTTT,CASSRRSGDRGNTGELFF
once,TRBJ1-2,TRBV28,.,TGTGCCAGCAGCCTGGGAGCTAACTATGGCTACACCTTC,CASSLGANYGYTF
once,TRBJ1-4,TRBV30,.,TGTGCCTGGAGCCCTTTGACTTCCTCGACTAATGAAAAACTGTTTTTT,CAWSPLTSSTNEKLFF
.,TRBJ2-1,TRBV5-1,.,TGCGCCAGCAGCCCGGGTGAGAGGGTTTACAATGAGCAGTTCTTC,CASSPGERVYNEQFF
few,TRBJ1-3,TRBV10-3,TRBD1,TGTGCCACCGGACAGGGGGGATCCTCTGGAAACACCATATATTTT,CATGQGGSSGNTIYF
.,TRBJ1-6,TRBV9,.,TGTGCCAGCAGCGTAGAAGGGGGCTCCTATAATTCACCCCTCCACTTT,CASSVEGGSYNSPLHF
.,TRBJ2-7,TRBV5-3,TRBD2,TGTGCCAGAAGCTGGGGACTAGCCTACGAGCAGTACTTC,CARSWGLAYEQYF
.,TRBJ2-7,TRBV2,.,TGTGCCAGCAGGGGCGACAGGCGATCCTACGAGCAGTACTTC,CASRGDRRSYEQYF
.,TRBJ1-2,TRBV29-1,.,TGCAGCGTTGGGGAGAGAACGGGTGGCTACACCTTC,CSVGERTGGYTF
.,TRBJ2-3,TRBV11-2,TRBD1,TGTGCCAGCAGCGAGACCGGGACAGGGAGGACGCAGTATTTT,CASSETGTGRTQYF
.,TRBJ2-7,TRBV5-1,TRBD1,TGCGCCAGCAGCTCGACAGGGGGGGTCTCCTACGAGCAGTACTTC,CASSSTGGVSYEQYF
.,TRBJ2-7,TRBV19,TRBD2,TGTGCCAGTAGTATAGATAGTCCCTCATTTCTTTTAGCGGGAGACTACGAGCAGTACTTC,CASSIDSPSFLLAGDYEQYF
.,TRBJ2-1,TRBV7-6,.,TGTGCCAGCAGTCCCAGGGGCGGGAGTACTGAGCAGTTCTTC,CASSPRGGSTEQFF
.,TRBJ1-1,TRBV19,.,TGTGCCAGTAGTATAGAGGGGGCTTGGAACACTGAAGCTTTCTTT,CASSIEGAWNTEAFF
once,TRBJ1-2,TRBV18,.,TGTGCCAGCTCACCAAACAGGGTCAGGGACTATGGCTACACCTTC,CASSPNRVRDYGYTF
.,TRBJ1-4,TRBV12-5,TRBD1,TGTGCTAGTGCCTCCCGACAGGGATCAGAGAAACTGTTTTTT,CASASRQGSEKLFF
.,TRBJ2-5,TRBV7-6,TRBD1,TGTGCCAGCAGCTTTGGCGAAGGACAGGGGCAAGAGACCCAGTACTTC,CASSFGEGQGQETQYF
.,TRBJ1-3,TRBV15,.,TGTGCCACCAGCAGTTCGTCTACAGGGTTTTCCGGAAACACCATATATTTT,CATSSSSTGFSGNTIYF
.,TRBJ1-3,TRBV6-5,.,TGTGCCAGCAGTTGGGGGCTATCTGGAAACACCATATATTTT,CASSWGLSGNTIYF
.,TRBJ1-6,TRBV24-1,.,TGTGCCACCAGTGAGGACAGCTATAATTCACCCCTCCACTTT,CATSEDSYNSPLHF